This T cell receptor beta chain was found in a study of T cell responses to AZD1222 COVID-19 vaccine. Overall study findings and caveats: Spike-specific TCR repertoires showed rising breadth and depth after two AZD1222 doses. It should be noted that donors were predominantly white British and more often female, and clonal diversity was possibly underestimated. Scientists sampled the repertoires only once the peak T cell response had passed.

On this clone: What it binds is unknown.

Germline V gene sequence: CDR1 MRHNA, CDR2 SNTAGT. After removal of 3 bases from V and 8 bases from J, the junction contained 4 bases not matched to a gene. This CDR3 is 15 amino acids long. Sequenced by immunoSEQ multiplex PCR; TCRdb stores in-frame clones only, minus some. The data show fewer than 250,000 clones, under 95% seen once. The sequence came from an adult in good health. The rearrangement links TRBV6-4 to TRBJ2-1, with 13 positions matching TRBD2. Sample: peripheral blood, taken on day 0 of MenACWY control vaccination. The CDR3 bases are TGTGCCAGCAGTGAACTAGCGGGGGGGATTGATGAGCAGTTCTTC. It codes for CASSELAGGIDEQFF.